The entry below gives a single TCR beta chain sequence along with its context. A few counts support this clonotype. Its recognized antigen is unknown. No base qualities exist here, and no much larger clone lies one base off it. The TCR beta CDR3 regions were amplified from RNA transcripts. The first round of RT-PCR for the TCR CDR3 was performed with the HTBI primer set and the Qiagen OneStep RT-PCR kit. Libraries were constructed in a second round of multiplex PCR, after which size selection and purification were performed. Paired-end sequencing of the libraries was performed with 100 bp reads on an Illumina HiSeq2000. The authors' analysis ran thus. Raw data were processed with SOAPnuke, discarding reads with adapters, uncalled bases, mean Phred below 15, or no exact constant-primer or identifier match. High-quality paired reads were merged with COPE v1.2.5, and unique nucleotide sequences were defined as clonotypes. MiTCR v1.1 was used to align the clonotypes against IMGT TRBV, TRBD and TRBJ reference segments. The analysis was restricted to V-J combinations with a frequency above 0.0001, which together covered 99% to 99.2% of the repertoires. The TCS score was defined as the ratio of F50 (clonal expansion) to E x V (chaos), calculated using BLOSUM62-based TCRdist between CDR3 peptides within each V-J. Welch's t-statistics and random forest reduced 500 to 550 V-J features to 10 to 15, which were used in a naive Bayes classifier (R e1071). TCRdb took the public reads, trimmed them with fastp at Q25, ran MiXCR for clone calling and kept in-frame beta chains. Rows are combined by CDR3 protein, so each entry shows the most common genes and DNA. The V and J calls shown here were made by TCRdb, not taken from the authors' results. This sample lists approximately 430,000 distinct CDR3 sequences; roughly 15% were detected once. Roughly an eighth of the sample rests with the top ten.

The source of the sample is a study of T cells in Graves' hyperthyroidism and ophthalmopathy (dated by TCRdb to between 2018 and 2021). Study-level background: Peripheral blood was collected at initial diagnosis, before any treatment. To identify TCR V-J signatures that set the groups apart, the researchers used a discovery cohort of about a hundred patients, made up of 40 to 45 with Graves' ophthalmopathy and 57 with stable Graves' hyperthyroidism. According to the paper, TCR Vbeta CDR3 sequencing was carried out on approximately 140 peripheral blood samples, which came from under 50 ophthalmopathy, under 80 hyperthyroidism and approximately 17 progressor patients. After blood sampling, hyperthyroidism patients were treated with methimazole at a starting dose of 30 mg daily, and ophthalmopathy patients were treated with high-dose intravenous methylprednisolone. Whether ophthalmopathy could be predicted prospectively was tested in an independent validation cohort made up of under 20 hyperthyroidism patients plus 17 patients who later progressed to ophthalmopathy. The study also compared thyroid tissue and blood T-cell repertoires from about six Graves' hyperthyroidism patients. The 95 to 100 discovery patients were randomly divided into training and test sets at a 7:3 ratio. Results and caveats for the whole study, not just this receptor: Ophthalmopathy was separated from stable hyperthyroidism by a 13 V-J signature model, with approximately 90% sensitivity and about 81% specificity obtained in cross-validation and 80%/75% obtained in testing. No statistical method was used to fix the sample size in advance, and group allocation was not hidden from the investigators. During validation, the model predicted progression to ophthalmopathy a median of approximately 7 months ahead of onset, with roughly 65% sensitivity and around 72% specificity. Blood samples also contained most of the expanded thyroid clonotypes (frequency above 0.001), which suggests that blood repertoires may reflect thyroid immune responses.

Trimming costs V 0 bases and J 13 bases, and their ends lie 22 bases apart. The CDR3 numbers 17 residues from cysteine through phenylalanine. CDR3 DNA only is kept here, 51 bases in frame from base 1. The germline V gene specifies SGHVS as CDR1 and FQNEAQ as CDR2. Ophthalmopathy patients had moderately to severely active disease, with a Clinical Activity Score of 3 or more, a NOSPECS grade of 4 or more, and a disease duration of less than 3 months. Patients with uncontrolled infections, other autoimmune diseases, pregnancy or lactation were excluded. Diagnoses were based on clinical symptoms, serum thyroxine and TRAb, thyroid ultrasound and orbital computed tomography. Ficoll-Paque density gradient centrifugation was used to isolate PBMCs from around 10 ml of fresh peripheral blood. Total RNA was extracted with Trizol reagent, and quality was checked on an Agilent 2100 Bioanalyzer.

Sample: blood. This chain is built from TRBV7-8 and TRBJ1-6, with a tentative D gene TRBD1 over 5 matching bases. The origin of this receptor is a man between 18 and 29 years old with Graves' ophthalmopathy. The nucleotides are TGTGCCAGCAGCTTAGCTCCTGGGGCAGTTAGGCAGGAGCCCCTCCACTTT. It specifies CASSLAPGAVRQEPLHF.